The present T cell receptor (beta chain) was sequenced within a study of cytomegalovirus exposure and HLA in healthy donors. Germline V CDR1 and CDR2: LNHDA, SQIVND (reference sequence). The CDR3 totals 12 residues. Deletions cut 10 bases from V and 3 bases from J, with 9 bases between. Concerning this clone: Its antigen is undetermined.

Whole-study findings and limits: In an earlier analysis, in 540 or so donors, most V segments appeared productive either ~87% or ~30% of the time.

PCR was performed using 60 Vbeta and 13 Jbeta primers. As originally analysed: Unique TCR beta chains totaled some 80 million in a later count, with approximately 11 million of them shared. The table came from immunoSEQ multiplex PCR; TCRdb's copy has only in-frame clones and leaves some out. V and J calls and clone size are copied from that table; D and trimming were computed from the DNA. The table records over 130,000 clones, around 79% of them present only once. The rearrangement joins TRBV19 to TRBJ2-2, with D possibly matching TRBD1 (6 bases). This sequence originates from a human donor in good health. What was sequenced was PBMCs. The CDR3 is CATGQYTGELFF. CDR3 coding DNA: TGTGCCACAGGACAGTACACCGGGGAGCTGTTTTTT.